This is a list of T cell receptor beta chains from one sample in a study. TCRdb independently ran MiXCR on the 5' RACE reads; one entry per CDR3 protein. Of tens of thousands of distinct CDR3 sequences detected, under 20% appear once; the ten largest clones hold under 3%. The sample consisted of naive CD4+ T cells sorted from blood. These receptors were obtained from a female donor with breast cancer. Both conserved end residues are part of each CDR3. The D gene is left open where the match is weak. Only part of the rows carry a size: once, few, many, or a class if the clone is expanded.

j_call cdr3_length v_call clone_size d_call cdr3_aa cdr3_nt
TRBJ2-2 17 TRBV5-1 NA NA CASSLVVVAANTGEQFF TGCGCCAGCAGCTTGGTAGTTGTGGCAGCTAACACCGGGGAGCAGTTTTTT
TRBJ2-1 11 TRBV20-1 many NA CSASGLSEQFF TGCAGTGCTAGCGGGCTATCTGAGCAGTTCTTC
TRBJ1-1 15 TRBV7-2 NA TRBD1 CASSLEGTGYTEAFF TGTGCCAGCAGCTTAGAGGGGACAGGGTATACTGAAGCTTTCTTT
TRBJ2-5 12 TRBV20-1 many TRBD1 CSANRGPETQYF TGCAGTGCAAACAGGGGGCCAGAGACCCAGTACTTC
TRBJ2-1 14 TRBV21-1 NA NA CATSGREPYNEQFF TGTGCCACTAGCGGGAGGGAACCCTACAATGAGCAGTTCTTC
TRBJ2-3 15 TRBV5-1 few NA CASSLALTDTDTQYF TGCGCCAGCAGCTTGGCCTTGACAGACACAGATACGCAGTATTTT
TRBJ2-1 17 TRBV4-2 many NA CASSQVIGASDYNEQFF TGTGCCAGCAGCCAAGTCATAGGGGCTAGCGACTACAATGAGCAGTTCTTC
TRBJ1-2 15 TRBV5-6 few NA CASSLGFGSNYGYTF TGTGCCAGCAGCTTAGGTTTTGGCAGCAACTATGGCTACACCTTC
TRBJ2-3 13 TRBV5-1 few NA CASSWLGADTQYF TGCGCCAGCAGCTGGTTGGGGGCAGATACGCAGTATTTT
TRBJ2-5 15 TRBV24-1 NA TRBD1 CATSEGTGRRKTQYF TGTGCCACCAGTGAGGGGACAGGGAGGAGAAAGACCCAGTACTTC
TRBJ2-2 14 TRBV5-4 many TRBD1 CASSAGQATGELFF TGTGCCAGCAGCGCGGGACAGGCGACCGGGGAGCTGTTTTTT
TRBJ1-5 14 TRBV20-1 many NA CSARSAGRNQPQHF TGCAGTGCTAGGAGTGCAGGAAGGAATCAGCCCCAGCATTTT
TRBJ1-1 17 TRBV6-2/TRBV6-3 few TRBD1 CASSSPNLRQGLTEAFF TGTGCCAGCAGTTCCCCGAATCTGAGACAGGGGTTGACTGAAGCTTTCTTT
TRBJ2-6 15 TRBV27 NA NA CASSGQLSGANVLTF TGTGCCAGCAGCGGACAGTTGTCTGGGGCCAACGTCCTGACTTTC
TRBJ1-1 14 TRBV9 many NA CASSSLTANTEAFF TGTGCCAGCAGCAGCCTAACGGCAAACACTGAAGCTTTCTTT
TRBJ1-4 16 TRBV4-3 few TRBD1 CASSRSTGGLGEKLFF TGCGCCAGCAGCCGGTCAACAGGGGGTTTGGGTGAAAAACTGTTTTTT
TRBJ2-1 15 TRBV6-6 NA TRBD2 CASSYLRGAGNEQFF TGTGCCAGCAGTTACTTGCGGGGGGCTGGGAATGAGCAGTTCTTC
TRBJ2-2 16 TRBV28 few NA CASSFIGQPNTGELFF TGTGCCAGCAGTTTCATAGGTCAGCCTAACACCGGGGAGCTGTTTTTT
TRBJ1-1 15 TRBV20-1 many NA CSAFGPDRGDTEAFF TGCAGTGCATTTGGGCCCGACCGGGGGGACACTGAAGCTTTCTTT
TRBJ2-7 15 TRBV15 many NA CATSINLDSPYEQYF TGTGCCACCAGTATTAACCTGGACAGCCCTTACGAGCAGTACTTC
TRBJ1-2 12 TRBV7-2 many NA CASSLERSGYTF TGTGCCAGCAGCTTAGAACGTAGCGGCTACACCTTC
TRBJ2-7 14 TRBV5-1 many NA CASSPGQEVYEQYF TGCGCCAGCAGCCCGGGCCAGGAAGTTTACGAGCAGTACTTC
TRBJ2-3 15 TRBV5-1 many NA CASSLAQGEADTQYF TGCGCCAGCAGCTTGGCTCAGGGTGAGGCGGATACGCAGTATTTT
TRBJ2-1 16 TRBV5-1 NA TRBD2 CASSLVSGVAYNEQFF TGCGCCAGCAGCTTGGTAAGCGGGGTTGCCTACAATGAGCAGTTCTTC
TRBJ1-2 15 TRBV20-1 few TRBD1 CSAVKQGASSYGYTF TGCAGTGCTGTAAAACAGGGGGCTAGCAGCTATGGCTACACCTTC
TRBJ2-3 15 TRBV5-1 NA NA CASSLLLGGTNTQYF TGCGCCAGCAGCTTGTTGCTAGGTGGCACGAATACGCAGTATTTT
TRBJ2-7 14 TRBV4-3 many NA CASSRALSSYEQYF TGCGCCAGCAGCCGAGCCCTTAGCTCCTACGAGCAGTACTTC
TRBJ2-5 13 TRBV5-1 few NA CASGPDPQETQYF TGCGCCAGCGGGCCGGACCCTCAAGAGACCCAGTACTTC
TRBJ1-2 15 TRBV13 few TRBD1 CASGSRGFGTGPYTF TGTGCCAGCGGGTCCAGGGGGTTCGGGACAGGGCCGTACACCTTC
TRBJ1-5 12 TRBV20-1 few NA CSATNENQPQHF TGCAGTGCTACTAATGAGAATCAGCCCCAGCATTTT
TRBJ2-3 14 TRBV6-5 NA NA CASRSSVGTDTQYF TGTGCCAGCAGGTCTAGCGTCGGCACAGATACGCAGTATTTT
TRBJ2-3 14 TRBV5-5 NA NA CASSHSISTDTQYF TGTGCCAGCAGCCACTCTATATCTACAGATACGCAGTATTTT
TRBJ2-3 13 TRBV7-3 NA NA CASSLDLTDTQYF TGTGCCAGCAGCTTGGACCTCACAGATACGCAGTATTTT
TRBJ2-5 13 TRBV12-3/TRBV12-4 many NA CASSFELQETQYF TGTGCCAGCAGTTTTGAATTGCAAGAGACCCAGTACTTC
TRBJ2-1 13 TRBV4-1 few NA CASSLRLYNEQFF TGCGCCAGCAGCTTGCGACTCTACAATGAGCAGTTCTTC
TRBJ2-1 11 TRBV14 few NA CASSQYNEQFF TGTGCCAGCAGCCAGTACAATGAGCAGTTCTTC
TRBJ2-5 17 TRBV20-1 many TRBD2 CSARPPWTSGAQETQYF TGCAGTGCTAGGCCCCCCTGGACTAGCGGGGCCCAAGAGACCCAGTACTTC
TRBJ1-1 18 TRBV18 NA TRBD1 CASSPEFGTGHLGTEAFF TGTGCCAGCTCACCCGAATTTGGGACAGGCCATCTCGGCACTGAAGCTTTCTTT
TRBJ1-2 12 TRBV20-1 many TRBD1 CKAGTGGAGYTF TGCAAAGCCGGGACAGGGGGCGCAGGCTACACCTTC
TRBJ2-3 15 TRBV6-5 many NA CASSFRGSSTDTQYF TGTGCCAGCAGTTTCAGGGGCTCTAGCACAGATACGCAGTATTTT
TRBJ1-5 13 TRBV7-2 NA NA CASSWDGGQPQHF TGTGCCAGCAGCTGGGATGGGGGCCAGCCCCAGCATTTT
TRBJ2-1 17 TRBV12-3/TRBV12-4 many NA CASSFDGWPNLNNEQFF TGTGCCAGCAGTTTTGATGGCTGGCCCAACCTTAACAATGAGCAGTTCTTC
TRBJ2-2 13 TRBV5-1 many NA CASTRGDGGELFF TGCGCCAGCACACGGGGAGACGGCGGGGAGCTGTTTTTT
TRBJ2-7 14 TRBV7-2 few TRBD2 CASTPGLVSREQYF TGTGCCAGCACACCGGGACTAGTCAGCCGCGAGCAGTACTTC
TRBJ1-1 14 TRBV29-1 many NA CSVAPPGQFSEAFF TGCAGCGTTGCCCCGCCCGGACAGTTTTCAGAAGCTTTCTTT
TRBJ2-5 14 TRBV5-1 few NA CASSSPGSQETQYF TGCGCCAGCAGCTCCCCGGGGTCACAAGAGACCCAGTACTTC